This T cell receptor beta chain appears in the sequencing data of a study of tumor-infiltrating lymphocytes in glioblastoma multiforme. This clonotype appeared once. Its ends do not fully match the called genes, so a read error is possible. Multiple V-beta primers and a C-beta primer amplified TCRB from RNA. MiXCR, run by TCRdb on the multiplex PCR reads, gives a single entry per CDR3 protein. This table has just under 20,000 distinct CDR3 sequences, 55% to 70% appearing once. This CDR3 comprises 11 residues. The TCR sequence derives from a male donor with glioblastoma. The sample consisted of peripheral blood. The chain joins TRBV12-3 or TRBV12-4 to TRBJ2-7, with D unclear. In nucleotides, the CDR3 is TGTGCCAGCAGTTTTGAAGGACGGCAGCACTTC. It specifies CASSFEGRQHF.